These 32 T cell receptor beta chains originate from one sample sequenced in a study of cytomegalovirus exposure and HLA in healthy donors. PCR employed 60 Vbeta and 13 Jbeta primers. Measured with immunoSEQ multiplex PCR; TCRdb has only the in-frame clones, and not every one. The sample consists of under 200,000 clones, about 77% of them appearing once. Sequenced input: PBMCs. These receptors were obtained from a man between 25 and 39 years old in good health and CMV-seronegative.

The rearrangement uses TRBV29-1 and TRBJ1-2; 8 bases match TRBD1. CDR3 length: 14 residues. Germline-derived CDR1 and CDR2 are SQVTM and ANQGSEA. The V and J ends lost 7 bases and 8 bases, in that order; junction bases with no gene match: 15. The CDR3 loop reads CSATRDRGRDGYTF. The CDR3 DNA reads as TGCAGCGCAACTCGCGACAGGGGCAGGGACGGCTACACCTTC.

The CDR3 DNA is TGCAGCGTTGGGGTTAGCGGGAACGAGCAGTACTTC. It translates to CSVGVSGNEQYF. V gene TRBV29-1 combines with J gene TRBJ2-7, with 8 bases identical to TRBD2. CDR3 length: 12 residues. Losses at the gene ends were 4 bases for V and 5 bases for J; bases not matched to a gene: 4. CDR1 is SQVTM, CDR2 ANQGSEA, per germline.

This sequence joins TRBV4-1 and TRBJ2-1; 8 positions match TRBD2. There are 17 residues in the CDR3. Looked up from germline, CDR1 is MGHRA and CDR2 is YSYEKL. J was trimmed by 0 bases and V by 2 bases; bases with no gene match: 6. CDR3 nucleotide sequence: TGCGCCAGCAGCCAATCAAGGACTAGCTTCTCCTACAATGAGCAGTTCTTC. Translated, it gives CASSQSRTSFSYNEQFF.

The chain links TRBV30 to TRBJ2-3, with a possible D match to TRBD2 (6 bases). The CDR3 length is 13 residues. Trimming took off 2 bases at V and 8 bases at J, with 14 bases between the two ends. Germline-derived CDR1 and CDR2 are GTSNPN and SVGIG (reference sequence). The CDR3 sequence is CAWSIRDFGTQYF. The CDR3 DNA reads TGTGCCTGGAGTATCCGGGACTTTGGTACGCAGTATTTT.

The V call is TRBV10-3, the J call TRBJ2-3; D is ambiguous. V lost 6 bases and J lost 2, with 24 bases in between. Germline V gene sequence: CDR1 ENHRY, CDR2 SYGVKD. This CDR3 spans 18 amino acids. The CDR3 DNA reads TGTGCCATCAGCCTTAATCATCCTGCGGCCCCAAACACAGATACGCAGTATTTT. This sequence encodes CAISLNHPAAPNTDTQYF.

The V and J genes are TRBV30 and TRBJ2-3, with 10 nucleotides matching TRBD2. CDR1 is GTSNPN and CDR2 is SVGIG in the germline V gene (reference sequence). Losses at the gene ends were 8 bases for V and 8 bases for J; bases not matched to a gene: 13. This CDR3 is built from 14 residues. Written as DNA, the CDR3 is TGTGCCCTGGGGCTAGCGGGGGCCATACGTACGCAGTATTTT. Its translation: CALGLAGAIRTQYF. Full variable domain (outside the CDR3, taken from reference TRBV30 and TRBJ2-3): SQTIHQWPATLVQPVGSPLSLECTVEGTSNPNLYWYRQAAGRGLQLLFYSVGIGQISSEVPQNLSASRPQDRQFILSSKKLLLSDSGFYLCALGLAGAIRTQYFGPGTRLTVL.

The chain links TRBV11-2 to TRBJ2-1; TRBD2 matches 11 bases. Germline V gene sequence: CDR1 SGHAT, CDR2 FQNNGV. Germline trimming cut 6 bases from V and 4 bases from J; bases unmatched to any gene: 8. This CDR3 comprises 16 residues. Here the CDR3 reads CASRTRLAGGYNEQFF. The CDR3 nucleotides read TGTGCCAGCAGAACCCGTCTAGCGGGGGGTTACAATGAGCAGTTCTTC.

The chain combines TRBV4-3 with TRBJ1-5; D is perhaps TRBD1 (5 bases). The V gene's germline CDR1 is LGHNA and CDR2 YSLEER. This CDR3 is 16 amino acids long. The V end lost 4 bases, the J end lost 7 bases, and 20 bases lay between the germline ends. CDR3 nucleotide sequence: TGCGCCAGCAGCCCCCCTGGGGCCGGGGAGGGCCAGCCCCAGCATTTT. Its translation: CASSPPGAGEGQPQHF.

This clone came up a few times. This chain joins TRBV9 and TRBJ1-1; 9 bases are a match to TRBD1. The CDR3 is made up of 16 amino acids. Trimming at V came to 0 bases and at J to 3 bases, leaving 6 bases not matched to a gene. CDR1 is SGDLS, CDR2 YYNGEE, per germline. The chain's CDR3 is CASSVGTGEEDTEAFF. CDR3 coding DNA: TGTGCCAGCAGCGTAGGGACAGGGGAAGAGGACACTGAAGCTTTCTTT.

The chain's CDR3 is CAWSVAGSLGQPQHF. In DNA form, the CDR3 reads TGTGCCTGGAGTGTGGCAGGGTCTCTGGGTCAGCCCCAGCATTTT. J is TRBJ1-5 and V is TRBV30; a possible D gene is TRBD1 (5 bases). Looked up from germline, CDR1 is GTSNPN and CDR2 is SVGIG (reference sequence). The CDR3 contains 15 residues. V shed 0 bases and J shed 6 bases, with 15 bases lying between them.

The gene calls are TRBV28 and TRBJ2-5; 8 nucleotides line up with TRBD1. This CDR3 spans 17 amino acids. With V trimmed by 5 bases and J by 0 bases, 11 bases remained unmatched. Germline V gene data show CDR1 as MDHEN and CDR2 as SYDVKM. CDR3 in amino acids: CASSNRDRTKYQETQYF. In DNA, the CDR3 is TGTGCCAGCAGTAACCGGGACAGGACCAAGTACCAAGAGACCCAGTACTTC.

This chain uses TRBV4-2 with TRBJ1-2; unclear D gene. Germline V gives CDR1 LGHNA, CDR2 YNFKEQ. V was pared by 0 bases and J by 8 bases, with 25 bases between. This CDR3 comprises 18 residues. CDR3 nucleotide sequence: TGTGCCAGCAGCCAAGAGGCGACTCCAGGACTCCCGATGGGGGGCTACACCTTC. Residues: CASSQEATPGLPMGGYTF.

V and J are TRBV2 and TRBJ2-5; TRBD1 might be the D (6 bases). Between the trimmed V and J ends, which lost 2 bases and 9 bases, there was a span of 13 bases. Germline-derived CDR1 and CDR2 are SNHLY and FYNNEI. This CDR3 has 13 amino acids. In DNA, the CDR3 is TGTGCCAGCAGTGAAAGGGCCGAGGGGGCCCAGTACTTC. Translating gives CASSERAEGAQYF.

The chain carries TRBV28 and TRBJ1-4; 8 positions match TRBD1. With V trimmed by 5 bases and J by 4 bases, 6 bases remained unmatched. This CDR3 is 15 amino acids long. Germline V gene lookup returns CDR1 MDHEN and CDR2 SYDVKM. The CDR3 nucleotides read TGTGCCAGCAGTCCGGGACAGGCGGTTAATGAAAAACTGTTTTTT. Protein product: CASSPGQAVNEKLFF.

This clone was picked up a small number of times. The chain has TRBV6-5 and TRBJ2-2; the D gene is possibly TRBD1 (5 bases). The CDR3 runs 14 residues. In germline, CDR1 is MNHEY, CDR2 SVGAGI. With 7 bases removed from V and 0 bases from J, the gap between germline ends came to 9 bases. This CDR3 is CASTKGSNTGELFF. CDR3 DNA: TGTGCCAGCACCAAGGGGTCGAACACCGGGGAGCTGTTTTTT.

The chain joins TRBV7-2 to TRBJ2-7; the match to TRBD1 covers 7 bases. This CDR3 spans 17 amino acids. V dropped 0 bases and J dropped 2; count of bases not matched to a gene: 10. The germline V gene has CDR1 SGHTA and CDR2 FQGNSA. The CDR3, as DNA: TGTGCCAGCAGCTTAGCGCTTTCGGGACAGATACCCTACGAGCAGTACTTC. It translates to CASSLALSGQIPYEQYF.

V is TRBV19 and J is TRBJ2-7; no definite D call. The CDR3 spans 15 residues. Germline assignment: CDR1 LNHDA and CDR2 SQIVND (reference sequence). Deletions cut 0 bases from V and 0 bases from J, with 9 bases between. The DNA of the CDR3 is TGTGCCAGTAGTATAGATCTGGGCAACTCCTACGAGCAGTACTTC. This translates into CASSIDLGNSYEQYF.

CDR3 DNA: TGTGCCAGCAGCTTAGGTGAGGGTTCGTACGAGCAGTACTTC. This encodes CASSLGEGSYEQYF. V is TRBV7-6 and J is TRBJ2-7, with D perhaps TRBD2 (5 bases). The V end lost 1 base, the J end lost 4 bases, and 11 bases lay between the germline ends. The germline V gene has CDR1 SGHVS and CDR2 FNYEAQ. There are 14 residues in the CDR3.

The rearrangement uses TRBV30 and TRBJ2-1; D is possibly TRBD1 (5 bases). V was trimmed by 5 bases and J by 4 bases, leaving 9 bases between them. This CDR3 has 12 amino acids. Per germline, CDR1 GTSNPN and CDR2 SVGIG (reference sequence). CDR3 coding DNA: TGTGCCTGGGCCAGGGAATACAATGAGCAGTTCTTC. Translated: CAWAREYNEQFF.

The chain recombines TRBV6-5 with TRBJ2-5; the D gene is possibly TRBD1 (5 bases). The CDR3 contains 16 residues. Per germline, CDR1 MNHEY and CDR2 SVGAGI. Trimming removed 0 bases from V and 0 bases from J, with 11 bases in between. CDR3 amino acids: CASSYSGRVHQETQYF. Written as DNA, the CDR3 is TGTGCCAGCAGTTACTCGGGCAGGGTTCACCAAGAGACCCAGTACTTC.

This clone has more than one count but fewer than ten. The chain joins TRBV28 to TRBJ1-5, with a weak D call TRBD1 (6 bases). Germline CDR1 and CDR2: MDHEN and SYDVKM. This CDR3 spans 15 amino acids. The germline V and J ends were trimmed by 2 bases and 6 bases, with 14 bases remaining between them. The chain's CDR3 is CASSLGQGSSQPQHF. The CDR3 DNA is TGTGCCAGCAGTTTAGGGCAGGGGTCCTCTCAGCCCCAGCATTTT. The entire variable domain, with the rest obtained from reference TRBV28 and TRBJ1-5, is as follows: DVKVTQSSRYLVKRTGEKVFLECVQDMDHENMFWYRQDPGLGLRLIYFSYDVKMKEKGDIPEGYSVSREKKERFSLILESASTNQTSMYLCASSLGQGSSQPQHFGDGTRLSIL.

The chain carries TRBV4-3 and TRBJ2-7, with 8 bases lining up with TRBD2. CDR1 is LGHNA and CDR2 is YSLEER in the germline V gene. The CDR3 spans 16 residues. V lost 1 base and J lost 1; bases outside the gene matches: 6. CDR3 sequence (DNA): TGCGCCAGCAGCCAAGGTCCCGGGGGGGTTTCCTACGAGCAGTACTTC. Amino acids: CASSQGPGGVSYEQYF.

The genes are TRBV7-8 and TRBJ2-1; a weak D match, TRBD1 (6 bases). This CDR3 is built from 15 residues. Trimming took off 5 bases at V and 1 base at J, with 12 bases between the two ends. Per the germline V gene, CDR1 is SGHVS and CDR2 is FQNEAQ. The DNA for the CDR3 is TGTGCCAGCAGCCCGAGGACAGCGTCCTACAATGAGCAGTTCTTC. This codes for CASSPRTASYNEQFF.

The genes are TRBV15 and TRBJ1-2; 7 bases are shared with TRBD1. The CDR3 sequence is 14 residues long. Germline V lookup: CDR1 LNHNV, CDR2 YYDKDF (reference sequence). The junction had 4 bases not matched to a gene; V was cut back by 0 bases and J by 6 bases. The CDR3 loop reads CATSRDFGTDGYTF. CDR3 coding DNA: TGTGCCACCAGCAGAGATTTCGGGACAGATGGCTACACCTTC.

This chain links TRBV9 with TRBJ2-1, with 9 bases lining up with TRBD2. This CDR3 is built from 15 residues. The germline V gene encodes CDR1 SGDLS and CDR2 YYNGEE. V was pared by 3 bases and J by 3 bases, with 4 bases of the junction left unmatched. CDR3 amino acids: CASSATSGYYNEQFF. Written as DNA, the CDR3 is TGTGCCAGCAGCGCTACTAGCGGGTACTACAATGAGCAGTTCTTC. Variable domain in full (rest from reference TRBV9 and TRBJ2-1): DSGVTQTPKHLITATGQRVTLRCSPRSGDLSVYWYQQSLDQGLQFLIQYYNGEERAKGNILERFSAQQFPDLHSELNLSSLELGDSALYFCASSATSGYYNEQFFGPGTRLTVL.

V usage is TRBV7-9 and J usage is TRBJ1-2, with TRBD1 matching over 8 bases. Germline V lookup: CDR1 SEHNR, CDR2 FQNEAQ (reference sequence). The J segment lost 6 bases and the V segment lost 5 bases, leaving 14 bases of the junction unmatched. This CDR3 has 16 amino acids. The CDR3 sequence is CASSLPAGQGADGYTF. CDR3 sequence (DNA): TGTGCCAGCAGCCTCCCCGCAGGGCAGGGGGCGGATGGCTACACCTTC.

This chain connects TRBV2 to TRBJ2-3, with 12 nucleotides matching TRBD2. Germline loops: CDR1 SNHLY, CDR2 FYNNEI. The trim removed 2 bases at V and 2 bases at J, leaving 5 bases unmatched. The CDR3 extends over 17 amino acids. CDR3 residues: CASSERLAGAFTDTQYF. The DNA of the CDR3 is TGTGCCAGCAGTGAAAGACTAGCGGGGGCTTTCACAGATACGCAGTATTTT.

This chain links TRBV9 with TRBJ2-2, with no clear D. The CDR3 runs to 15 residues. The V gene's germline CDR1 is SGDLS and CDR2 YYNGEE. The germline V and J ends were trimmed by 0 bases and 5 bases, with 11 bases remaining between them. This chain's CDR3 is CASSVDTTETGELFF. In nucleotides, the CDR3 is TGTGCCAGCAGCGTAGATACAACGGAGACCGGGGAGCTGTTTTTT.

The genes are TRBV15 and TRBJ2-1; the match to TRBD1 covers 9 bases. Germline V CDR1 and CDR2: LNHNV, YYDKDF (reference sequence). Losses at the gene ends were 1 base for V and 1 base for J; bases not matched to a gene: 11. The CDR3 runs to 19 residues. The CDR3 DNA is TGTGCCACCAGCAGAGCTCGGACAGGGGCCGAGGGATCCTACAATGAGCAGTTCTTC. It specifies CATSRARTGAEGSYNEQFF.

The CDR3 DNA sequence: TGTGCCAGCAGTGCCGAACAGCGGGGGGGCGATACGCAGTATTTT. It translates to CASSAEQRGGDTQYF. The chain has TRBV28 and TRBJ2-3; 10 positions agree with TRBD2. CDR3 length: 15 amino acids. V shed 5 bases, J shed 6 bases, and the junction held 8 bases outside the gene matches. CDR1 is MDHEN, CDR2 SYDVKM, per germline.

The J gene is TRBJ2-1, the V gene TRBV7-3; 11 positions agree with TRBD1. CDR1 SGHTA and CDR2 FQGTGA come from the germline V gene. The CDR3 consists of 16 residues. Germline trimming cut 4 bases from V and 9 bases from J; bases unmatched to any gene: 11. This CDR3 is CASSYSRPGQGGEQFF. The CDR3 DNA reads TGTGCCAGCAGCTACTCTAGGCCGGGACAGGGGGGTGAGCAGTTCTTC.

J is TRBJ2-5 and V is TRBV28, with TRBD1 identical over 7 bases. J gave up 2 bases and V 5 bases, and 2 bases lay outside the gene matches. From germline, CDR1 is MDHEN and CDR2 SYDVKM. The CDR3 is made up of 13 amino acids. The CDR3 coding sequence is TGTGCCAGCAGTGAGGACAGGCAAGAGACCCAGTACTTC. Amino acid sequence: CASSEDRQETQYF.